This entry is about one T cell receptor beta chain. Its antigen remains unidentified. There are 15 residues in the CDR3. The germline V gene encodes CDR1 MNHEY and CDR2 SVGAGI. V lost 2 bases and J lost 3, with 13 bases in between. The data were taken from a study of cytomegalovirus exposure and HLA in healthy donors. Study context: As released early, the data held 75 million to 90 million unique TCRs from HLA-typed donors. Study-wide findings and caveats: Solely CMV serostatus was available to characterize immune exposure. Despite most TCR sequences being rare, some public TCRs occurred in many donors.

The study ran its PCR with 60 Vbeta and 13 Jbeta primers. This table comes from immunoSEQ multiplex PCR, and its TCRdb copy is limited to in-frame clones, with some not included. In the table there are roughly 200,000 clones, roughly 68% of which are singletons. Sequencing was carried out using PBMCs. The receptor was isolated from a man aged 40-55 years in good health and CMV-seropositive. The chain joins TRBV6-5 to TRBJ1-2; the D gene is possibly TRBD1 (5 bases). CDR3 nucleotide sequence: TGTGCCAGCAGTTACAGTGACGGGGGGTACTATGGCTACACCTTC. This gives the protein CASSYSDGGYYGYTF.